A selection of T cell receptor beta chains follows, all from one sample in a study of shared clonotypes between healthy human individuals. Assay: immunoSEQ multiplex PCR; the TCRdb copy retains only in-frame clones and omits some. The sample has about 2.3 million clones, just under 95% seen once; the top ten hold 0.3% to 0.45%. The sequenced material came from naive CD4+ T cells from PBMCs. These receptors originate from a man aged 18 to 35 in good health. Some clones in this sample may be carry-over from other donors' samples. Both conserved end residues are part of each CDR3. The D gene is left open where the match is weak. Clone size is stated in some rows and not others, as once, few, many or a class when expanded.

>TRBV30|NA|TRBJ1-4|few
TGTGCCTGGACCCTATCGGGGGAAAAACTGTTTTTT
CAWTLSGEKLFF
>TRBV5-1|NA|TRBJ2-3|NA
TGCGCCAGCAGCTTGGAGGTCGGAGCGCAAAGCACAGATACGCAGTATTTT
CASSLEVGAQSTDTQYF
>TRBV5-4|NA|TRBJ1-4|NA
TGTGCCAGCAGCCTAAACCCGGGATCGGGAGAAAAACTGTTTTTT
CASSLNPGSGEKLFF
>TRBV7-3|NA|TRBJ2-7|NA
TGTGCCAGCAGCCAAGGGGTGTACTACGAGCAGTACTTC
CASSQGVYYEQYF
>TRBV6-6|NA|TRBJ1-2|few
TGTGCCAGCAGTCCCGCACTTGGATCCTATGGCTACACCTTC
CASSPALGSYGYTF
>TRBV5-1|NA|TRBJ2-1|NA
TGCGCCAGCAGCCCGGGTAGGGGAGCGAGGGGGGACAATGAGCAGTTCTTC
CASSPGRGARGDNEQFF
>TRBV5-1|TRBD2|TRBJ2-1|NA
TGCGCCAGCAGCTTGGAACCAGCGGGAGCGGGTGAGCAGTTCTTC
CASSLEPAGAGEQFF
>TRBV28|NA|TRBJ1-5|NA
TGTGCCAGCAGTAGACACGATCTGGGCAATCAGCCCCAGCATTTT
CASSRHDLGNQPQHF
>TRBV28|NA|TRBJ1-2|NA
TGTGCCAGCAGTTTAGGGGCCGCCAGGGCGGGGTATGGCTACACCTTC
CASSLGAARAGYGYTF
>TRBV7-9|NA|TRBJ2-7|NA
TGTGCCAGCGGAGGGGCAGCGTTCGCCTACGAGCAGTACTTC
CASGGAAFAYEQYF
>TRBV10-1|NA|TRBJ2-5|NA
TGCGCCAGCAGTGGACAGCCCCAAGAGACCCAGTACTTC
CASSGQPQETQYF
>TRBV30|NA|TRBJ2-3|NA
TGTGCCGGGTCCTCGGGCACAGATACGCAGTATTTT
CAGSSGTDTQYF
>TRBV18|TRBD1|TRBJ2-3|NA
TGTGCCAGCTCAACTGGACAGGGCGGGAAAGATACGCAGTATTTT
CASSTGQGGKDTQYF
>TRBV6-5|TRBD1|TRBJ2-1|NA
TGTGCCAGCAGCCGGGACAGGGACCAGTTCTTC
CASSRDRDQFF
>TRBV9|NA|TRBJ2-3|NA
TGTGCCAGCAGCGCAGGACTGCCTCTCACAGATACGCAGTATTTT
CASSAGLPLTDTQYF
>TRBV4-1|NA|TRBJ2-5|NA
TGCGCCAGCAGATCAACCCGACGGCAGACCCAGTACTTC
CASRSTRRQTQYF
>TRBV7-9|TRBD1|TRBJ2-6|NA
TGTGCCAGCGGCCAAGACAGGGGGCGGTCAGGGGCCAACGTCCTGACTTTC
CASGQDRGRSGANVLTF
>TRBV28|TRBD2|TRBJ2-3|NA
TGTGCCAGCAGTTTGGGACTAGCGGGGCCGGGGTATTTT
CASSLGLAGPGYF
>TRBV18|TRBD2|TRBJ2-7|NA
TGTGCCAGCCAAGGACTAGTAGGCGAGCAGTACTTC
CASQGLVGEQYF